What follows are 2 T cell receptor beta chains derived from one specimen sequenced in a study of glioma-infiltrating T cells. Using RNA template, CDR3s of TCR alpha and beta were amplified with iRepertoire arm-PCR. TCRdb processed the multiplex PCR reads anew with MiXCR; each CDR3 protein has one entry. Of 150,000 to 200,000 distinct CDR3 sequences in the sample, around 40% are singletons; the top ten hold around 5.2%. Material: glioma tissue, nonneoplastic brain tissue, or PBMCs (not recorded which). These receptor sequences come from a human donor with low-grade glioma or glioblastoma, undergoing nonglioma brain surgery, or in good health (not recorded which).

With respect to this clonotype: This may stem from a read error, because a much larger clone lies one nucleotide away. This rearrangement joins TRBV20-1 to TRBJ2-3, with 8 bases fitting TRBD2. With 1 base clipped from V and 10 bases from J, the junction kept 19 bases outside the gene matches. CDR1 is DFQATT, CDR2 SNEGSKA, per germline (reference sequence). The length of the CDR3 is 17 residues. The CDR3 sequence: CSARASLAANVPDAQYF. CDR3 nucleotide sequence: TGCAGTGCTAGAGCCTCACTAGCGGCTAATGTTCCGGATGCGCAGTATTTT.

A remark on this clonotype: It may be a read error: a sequence one base away is much more abundant. The chain joins TRBV7-2 to TRBJ2-3, with a possible D match to TRBD2 (7 bases). Trimming took 5 bases from V and 7 from J, leaving 19 bases between them. The CDR3 extends over 15 amino acids. The V gene's germline CDR1 is SGHTA and CDR2 FQGNSA. The CDR3 protein is CASSRTRGSGNTQYF. CDR3 bases: TGTGCCAGCAGCCGGACTAGGGGGAGCGGGAATACGCAGTATTTT.